The rows below give T cell receptor beta chains drawn from one sample of a study of shared clonotypes between healthy human individuals. Generated by immunoSEQ multiplex PCR, the TCRdb table keeps only in-frame clones and is missing some. The data show 2 million to 2.5 million clones, roughly 92% seen once. The sample taken for sequencing was naive CD4+ T cells from PBMCs. These receptors originate from a man younger than 35 in good health. Some clones in this sample may be carry-over from other donors' samples. Both conserved end residues are part of each CDR3. A D gene is named only where the DNA matches it firmly. The size entry is marked missing in some rows and otherwise reads once, few, many or a size class.

D gene	CDR3 length	J gene	clone size	V gene	CDR3 protein	CDR3 DNA
-	16	TRBJ1-5	-	TRBV19	CASRATRGKGDQPQHF	TGTGCCAGTAGAGCCACACGAGGCAAGGGGGATCAGCCCCAGCATTTT
-	15	TRBJ1-4	-	TRBV28	CASSLGTPGTEKLFF	TGTGCCAGCAGCCTTGGGACACCGGGTACTGAAAAACTGTTTTTT
-	14	TRBJ2-7	-	TRBV11-2	CASSPMTAQSEQYF	TGTGCCAGCAGCCCGATGACAGCACAGTCCGAGCAGTACTTC
TRBD2	13	TRBJ2-7	once	TRBV5-5	CASSSGLAREQYF	TGTGCCAGCAGCTCGGGACTAGCGCGCGAGCAGTACTTC
-	15	TRBJ1-2	once	TRBV5-5	CASSPIQGGGYGYTF	TGTGCCAGCAGCCCGATACAGGGAGGAGGCTATGGCTACACCTTC
-	14	TRBJ1-5	-	TRBV7-2	CASSLSGGRQPQHF	TGTGCCAGCAGCTTGAGCGGGGGGCGACAGCCCCAGCATTTT
-	18	TRBJ1-2	-	TRBV5-8	CASSLELSAGGGNYGYTF	TGTGCCAGCAGCTTGGAGCTTTCGGCCGGCGGAGGGAACTATGGCTACACCTTC
-	17	TRBJ1-4	-	TRBV5-1	CASSFSSSAATNEKLFF	TGCGCCAGCAGCTTTTCATCCTCCGCCGCAACTAATGAAAAACTGTTTTTT
TRBD2	17	TRBJ2-2	-	TRBV7-2	CASSLVASGTNTGELFF	TGTGCCAGCAGCTTAGTGGCTAGCGGGACGAACACCGGGGAGCTGTTTTTT
-	16	TRBJ1-2	-	TRBV18	CASSPPVLTATYGYTF	TGTGCCAGCTCACCACCTGTTTTGACAGCGACATATGGCTACACCTTC
-	15	TRBJ2-7	-	TRBV9	CASSVKSGPWDEQYF	TGTGCCAGCAGCGTAAAAAGCGGACCCTGGGACGAGCAGTACTTC
-	15	TRBJ1-3	once	TRBV5-1	CASGQDSSSGNTIYF	TGCGCCAGCGGCCAGGACAGTTCCTCTGGAAACACCATATATTTT
-	13	TRBJ1-2	-	TRBV2	CASSAAGAYGYTF	TGTGCCAGCAGTGCAGCAGGGGCCTATGGCTACACCTTC
-	14	TRBJ1-1	-	TRBV18	CASSPRQGRTEAFF	TGTGCCAGCTCACCGAGGCAGGGAAGGACTGAAGCTTTCTTT
-	12	TRBJ2-7	-	TRBV5-1	CASSSPSDEQYF	TGCGCCAGCAGCTCTCCGTCCGACGAGCAGTACTTC
TRBD1	16	TRBJ1-5	once	TRBV5-1	CASSAETGDGNQPQHF	TGCGCCAGCAGCGCGGAGACAGGGGATGGCAATCAGCCCCAGCATTTT
TRBD2	13	TRBJ2-1	-	TRBV28	CASSSGTSGEQFF	TGTGCCAGCAGTTCGGGGACTAGCGGAGAGCAGTTCTTC
-	15	TRBJ2-2	-	TRBV27	CASTIYLGGTGELFF	TGTGCCAGCACCATTTATCTGGGGGGCACCGGGGAGCTGTTTTTT
TRBD1	16	TRBJ2-2	-	TRBV4-1	CASSLRQGAGTGELFF	TGCGCCAGCAGCCTGAGACAGGGGGCGGGGACCGGGGAGCTGTTTTTT
TRBD1	16	TRBJ1-4	-	TRBV7-2	CASSLSPGTGLEKLFF	TGTGCCAGCAGCTTATCCCCCGGGACAGGCTTAGAAAAACTGTTTTTT
-	14	TRBJ2-7	-	TRBV18	CASSPPSAYYEQYF	TGTGCCAGCTCACCACCGTCAGCCTACTACGAGCAGTACTTC
-	13	TRBJ2-2	-	TRBV5-1	CASSWDYTGELFF	TGCGCCAGCAGCTGGGACTACACCGGGGAGCTGTTTTTT
TRBD2	14	TRBJ2-7	-	TRBV7-3	CASSLGAGGYEQYF	TGTGCCAGCAGCTTAGGAGCGGGAGGCTACGAGCAGTACTTC
-	14	TRBJ2-5	-	TRBV5-1	CASNMGLSGETQYF	TGCGCCAGCAACATGGGACTTTCCGGGGAGACCCAGTACTTC
-	14	TRBJ1-2	-	TRBV18	CASSPPNRAYGYTF	TGTGCCAGCTCACCACCGAACAGGGCGTATGGCTACACCTTC
-	15	TRBJ1-4	-	TRBV18	CASSPLGESNEKLFF	TGTGCCAGCTCACCACTAGGAGAGTCTAATGAAAAACTGTTTTTT